Only a few counts were recorded for the clone carrying this TCR beta chain. What it recognizes is unknown. The junction departs from the called germline gene at one end, perhaps through a read error. The CDR3 has 13 residues. CDR1 and CDR2 from the germline V gene are SGHAT and FQNNGV. cDNA synthesis used the whole RNA isolate, giving expressed TCRB sequences. Method: immunoSEQ multiplex PCR; TCRdb's copy keeps in-frame clones and lacks some. The repertoire holds a few hundred thousand clones, with 15% to 20% as singletons. These data come from a study of beta chain features in type 1 diabetes. Study results and caveats: Among all four CD4+ subsets, Type 1 diabetes patients had TCRB CDR3s that were moderately but significantly shorter.

Sequencing was performed on naive CD4+ T cells from blood. This clonotype originated in a man aged 25 to 40 with type 1 diabetes. The J gene is TRBJ2-1, the V gene TRBV11-2, with D possibly TRBD2 on 5 matching bases. CDR3 DNA: TGTTCCAGCGGAAGGGACTCCTACAATGAGCAGTTCTTC. This encodes CSSGRDSYNEQFF.